Listed here are 8 T cell receptor beta chains from one sample, sequenced in a study of T cell responses to AZD1222 COVID-19 vaccine. The assay was immunoSEQ multiplex PCR, and TCRdb's table has in-frame clones only and misses some. In the table there are some 170,000 clones, approximately 93% of which are singletons. The sample here was peripheral blood, taken 28 days after the second AZD1222 dose. These receptors were obtained from an adult who received the AZD1222 COVID-19 vaccine.

This sequence joins TRBV10-1 and TRBJ2-7; D is perhaps TRBD1 or TRBD2 (5 bases each). The CDR3 consists of 13 residues. V was trimmed by 3 bases and J by 6 bases, leaving 12 bases between them. Germline lookup yields CDR1 WNHNN and CDR2 SYGVQD (reference sequence). The CDR3 spells CASSDGTTTEQYF. CDR3 nucleotide sequence: TGCGCCAGCAGTGATGGGACGACGACCGAGCAGTACTTC.

The genes are TRBV5-6 and TRBJ1-3; no clear D gene. The germline V gene has CDR1 SGHDT and CDR2 YYEEEE. V shed 4 bases and J shed 0 bases, with 14 bases lying between them. This CDR3 is 16 amino acids long. The CDR3 DNA sequence: TGTGCCAGCAGCGCTGGGAGGTTTCTCTCTGGAAACACCATATATTTT. This codes for CASSAGRFLSGNTIYF.

The chain is built from TRBV7-2 and TRBJ2-7; D is perhaps TRBD1 or TRBD2 (5 bases each). With 4 bases removed from V and 3 bases from J, the gap between germline ends came to 16 bases. Per germline, CDR1 SGHTA and CDR2 FQGNSA. There are 15 residues in the CDR3. The CDR3 sequence is CASSSEGRRNYEQYF. CDR3 nucleotide sequence: TGTGCCAGCAGCTCAGAGGGGCGACGGAACTACGAGCAGTACTTC.

The CDR3 spells CATSDPPGLGTGELFF. In DNA, the CDR3 is TGTGCCACCAGTGACCCCCCGGGACTAGGCACCGGGGAGCTGTTTTTT. The J gene is TRBJ2-2, the V gene TRBV24-1; 8 bases line up with TRBD2. The CDR3 contains 16 residues. V lost 4 bases, J lost 4 bases, and 7 bases stayed unmatched. Germline V CDR1 and CDR2: KGHDR, SFDVKD.

This clone was seen once. The J gene is TRBJ2-2, the V gene TRBV6-1, with unresolved D. The germline V gene has CDR1 MNHNS and CDR2 SASEGT. The CDR3 is 12 residues long. Trimming removed 5 bases at V and 8 bases at J, with 9 bases between. CDR3 residues: CASSKTQGELFF. As DNA, the CDR3 is TGTGCCAGCAGTAAAACCCAAGGGGAGCTGTTTTTT.

The chain links TRBV19 to TRBJ2-7, with a possible D match to TRBD2 (5 bases). This CDR3 region has 13 residues. Trimming removed 6 bases from V and 4 bases from J, with 13 bases in between. Germline V CDR1 and CDR2: LNHDA, SQIVND (reference sequence). Here the CDR3 DNA reads TGTGCCAGTAGCAGACGGGAAGGGTACGAGCAGTACTTC. Protein product: CASSRREGYEQYF. The full variable domain, rest sourced from reference TRBV19 and TRBJ2-7, is DGGITQSPKYLFRKEGQNVTLSCEQNLNHDAMYWYRQDPGQGLRLIYYSQIVNDFQKGDIAEGYSVSREKKESFPLTVTSAQKNPTAFYLCASSRREGYEQYFGPGTRLTVT.

The chain joins TRBV5-1 to TRBJ2-1; D ambiguous. The CDR3 is 16 residues long. V was trimmed by 0 bases and J by 0 bases, leaving 10 bases between them. Germline assignment: CDR1 SGHRS and CDR2 YFSETQ. CDR3 sequence: CASSLGLATSYNEQFF. The CDR3 DNA follows: TGCGCCAGCAGCTTGGGTTTGGCGACCTCCTACAATGAGCAGTTCTTC. Together with reference TRBV5-1 and TRBJ2-1, the CDR3 gives the full variable domain: KAGVTQTPRYLIKTRGQQVTLSCSPISGHRSVSWYQQTPGQGLQFLFEYFSETQRNKGNFPGRFSGRQFSNSRSEMNVSTLELGDSALYLCASSLGLATSYNEQFFGPGTRLTVL.

This clone was picked up a small number of times. The chain has TRBV18 and TRBJ1-2; 10 nucleotides match TRBD1. The germline CDR1 and CDR2 sequences are KGHSH and LQKENI. The V segment lost 3 bases and the J segment 3 bases; nucleotides outside the gene matches: 4. This CDR3 is 15 amino acids long. The CDR3 here is CASSPTGQGYYGYTF. The CDR3 nucleotides are TGTGCCAGCTCACCGACGGGACAGGGGTACTATGGCTACACCTTC.